One and the same sample provided the 23 T cell receptor beta chains below, sequenced in a study of blood T cells in healthy people across ages. For the second PCR, which ran for about 6 to 11 cycles, a sample-barcoded 5' primer and a J-beta primer mix were used. TCRdb re-called the 5' RACE reads with MiXCR, one entry per CDR3 protein. The sample gives 850,000 to 1,100,000 distinct CDR3 sequences, around two fifths of which show up once; roughly 13% is in the top ten. The specimen was blood. The receptors shown here come from a man in his late teens or twenties in good health.

The V gene is TRBV7-9, the J gene TRBJ2-2; D is uncertain. The CDR3 is 13 residues long. Germline CDR1 reads SEHNR; CDR2 reads FQNEAQ (reference sequence). V lost 5 bases and J lost 7, with 11 bases in between. This CDR3 is CASSAEVDGELFF. CDR3 nucleotides: TGTGCCAGCAGCGCTGAAGTTGACGGGGAGCTGTTTTTT.

The chain joins TRBV13 to TRBJ2-3, with D perhaps matching TRBD1 (7 bases). Germline loops: CDR1 PRHDT, CDR2 FYEKMQ (reference sequence). The CDR3 spans 15 residues. Trimming stripped 1 base from V and 4 bases from J, with 12 bases between. CDR3 nucleotides: TGTGCCAGCAGCTTAGAGGAGGGGGCCCCAGATACGCAGTATTTT. Translating gives CASSLEEGAPDTQYF.

The chain joins TRBV5-1 to TRBJ2-1; unclear D gene. Germline values: CDR1 SGHRS, CDR2 YFSETQ. There are 15 residues in the CDR3. Trimming took off 1 base at V and 10 bases at J, with 18 bases between the two ends. The CDR3 here is CASSLRAIGSKEQFF. Here the CDR3 DNA reads TGCGCCAGCAGCTTGCGGGCCATCGGGTCTAAGGAGCAGTTCTTC.

This clonotype has at least ten counts. This rearrangement joins TRBV7-9 to TRBJ1-2; the D gene is possibly TRBD1 (6 bases). V shed 4 bases and J shed 4 bases, with 10 bases lying between them. Germline V gene lookup returns CDR1 SEHNR and CDR2 FQNEAQ (reference sequence). This CDR3 is built from 13 residues. Here the CDR3 DNA reads TGTGCCAGCAGCTCTCAGGGGTCCTATGGCTACACCTTC. It translates to CASSSQGSYGYTF.

The gene calls are TRBV30 and TRBJ2-5; D ambiguous. Between the trimmed V and J ends, which lost 0 bases and 3 bases, there was a span of 2 bases. Germline V gene lookup returns CDR1 GTSNPN and CDR2 SVGIG (reference sequence). The CDR3 length is 11 residues. As DNA, the CDR3 is TGTGCCTGGAGTGTTAAAGAGACCCAGTACTTC. Its translation: CAWSVKETQYF.

Worth noting for this clonotype: One end of the junction is discordant with germline, which a read error may explain. This chain links TRBV13 with TRBJ2-1; the D gene could be TRBD1 or TRBD2 (6 bases each). Germline CDR1 is PRHDT and CDR2 is FYEKMQ (reference sequence). This CDR3 has 13 residues. The CDR3 region is CACSLGGLGEQFF. The DNA of the CDR3 is TGTGCCTGCAGCTTAGGGGGGTTAGGTGAGCAGTTCTTC.

In its sample, this clonotype was seen a few times. The CDR3 protein is CAISDLTGLGPTRQYF. CDR3 DNA: TGTGCCATCAGTGACTTAACGGGACTAGGTCCTACGAGGCAGTACTTC. The chain employs TRBV10-3 and TRBJ2-4; the match to TRBD2 covers 8 bases. Germline CDR1 and CDR2: ENHRY and SYGVKD. The CDR3 is made up of 16 amino acids. Losses at the gene ends were 3 bases for V and 13 bases for J; bases not matched to a gene: 17.

The V and J genes are TRBV12-3 or TRBV12-4 and TRBJ2-7; 9 bases align to TRBD2. This CDR3 has 18 amino acids. Trimming took 3 bases from V and 3 from J; bases not matched to a gene: 15. The CDR3 DNA reads as TGTGCCAGCAGTTTGAAGGGACTAGCCGGAGGTGGGAACTACGAGCAGTACTTC. Residues: CASSLKGLAGGGNYEQYF.

The rearrangement uses TRBV18 and TRBJ1-5; unclear D gene. Germline CDR1 reads KGHSH; CDR2 reads LQKENI. Deletions cut 2 bases from V and 6 bases from J, with 8 bases between. This CDR3 has 13 residues. The CDR3 loop is CASSPAISQPQHF. The CDR3 nucleotides are TGTGCCAGCTCACCAGCTATCTCTCAGCCCCAGCATTTT.

The genes are TRBV12-3 or TRBV12-4 and TRBJ2-5, with 7 bases lining up with TRBD1. This CDR3 is built from 16 residues. J gave up 6 bases and V 6 bases, and 16 bases lay outside the gene matches. In DNA, the CDR3 is TGTGCCAGCAGCCCGACAGGGCCCACTCCAGTTCAGACCCAGTACTTC. It yields the protein CASSPTGPTPVQTQYF.

The sample holds many counts of this clonotype. The chain employs TRBV14 and TRBJ1-2; maybe TRBD1 (6 bases). The germline V gene encodes CDR1 SGHDN and CDR2 FVKESK. The CDR3 extends over 15 amino acids. V lost 1 base and J 3 bases, leaving 12 bases between the germline ends. DNA of the CDR3: TGTGCCAGCAGCCAAGCAACAGGGAATCACTATGGCTACACCTTC. Amino acid sequence: CASSQATGNHYGYTF.

This clonotype was found a few times. The rearrangement uses TRBV13 and TRBJ2-5; a weak D match, TRBD1 (5 bases). The length of the CDR3 is 15 residues. V lost 3 bases to trimming and J lost 4 bases, with 15 bases between them. Germline V gene sequence: CDR1 PRHDT, CDR2 FYEKMQ (reference sequence). The CDR3 coding sequence is TGTGCCAGCAGCTTCGTCCTAGGGGATATAGAGACCCAGTACTTC. Translated, it gives CASSFVLGDIETQYF.

This clonotype was recorded at least ten times. The chain links TRBV7-2 to TRBJ1-5; D is undetermined. Germline CDR1 and CDR2: SGHTA and FQGNSA. The V end lost 5 bases, the J end lost 5 bases, and 13 bases lay between the germline ends. This CDR3 is 14 amino acids long. CDR3 loop: CASSTTGRDQPQHF. The CDR3 DNA sequence: TGTGCCAGCAGCACGACGGGTAGAGATCAGCCCCAGCATTTT.

This clonotype showed up just a few times. CDR3 sequence: CASSPDGTGVNYGYTF. In nucleotides, the CDR3 is TGCGCCAGCAGCCCTGACGGGACAGGGGTTAACTATGGCTACACCTTC. The chain combines TRBV5-1 with TRBJ1-2, with 10 bases lining up with TRBD1. The trim removed 4 bases at V and 1 base at J, leaving 7 bases unmatched. Germline assignment: CDR1 SGHRS and CDR2 YFSETQ. CDR3 length: 16 residues.

CDR3 bases: TGTGCCAGCAGTACCGACAGGGAGGACGAAAAACTGTTTTTT. It is translated as CASSTDREDEKLFF. This chain connects TRBV2 to TRBJ1-4; 7 nucleotides match TRBD1. Germline CDR1 reads SNHLY; CDR2 reads FYNNEI. The CDR3 contains 14 residues. V lost 5 bases and J lost 8; bases outside the gene matches: 8.

This chain's CDR3 is CASSYGTGKDYGYTF. DNA of the CDR3: TGTGCCAGCAGTTACGGGACAGGGAAGGACTATGGCTACACCTTC. The J gene is TRBJ1-2, the V gene TRBV6-5; 9 bases line up with TRBD1. Germline values: CDR1 MNHEY, CDR2 SVGAGI. The CDR3 totals 15 residues. The trim removed 2 bases at V and 3 bases at J, leaving 4 bases unmatched.

A few counts support this clonotype. The rearrangement joins TRBV2 to TRBJ2-1; TRBD2 matches at 9 bases. The J call may be in error: the DNA end matches TRBJ2-7 better. The CDR3 sequence is 14 residues long. CDR1 is SNHLY and CDR2 is FYNNEI in the germline V gene. Here the CDR3 DNA reads TGTGCCAGCACTGCGCTAGCGGGGCCCAATGAGCAGTACTTC. Translation gives CASTALAGPNEQYF.

This chain links TRBV20-1 with TRBJ1-6; possible D gene TRBD1, 5 bases. The V end was cut by 6 bases, the J end by 10 bases, with 25 bases between. The CDR3 runs 16 residues. Germline-derived CDR1 and CDR2 are DFQATT and SNEGSKA (reference sequence). Here the CDR3 reads CSALGLTIIEDSPLHF. CDR3 nucleotides: TGCAGTGCGTTGGGACTAACCATCATCGAGGACTCACCCCTCCACTTT.

The chain employs TRBV7-9 and TRBJ2-7; 7 bases fit TRBD1. Germline V gene sequence: CDR1 SEHNR, CDR2 FQNEAQ (reference sequence). The CDR3 covers 14 residues. V shed 1 base and J 3 bases; nucleotides not matched to a gene: 3. The CDR3 bases are TGTGCCAGCAGCTTAGATGGGACAGTCTACGAGCAGTACTTC. Translation: CASSLDGTVYEQYF.

The chain couples TRBV24-1 to TRBJ2-2; D call uncertain. V dropped 1 base and J dropped 0 bases, with 5 bases sitting between them. In germline, CDR1 is KGHDR, CDR2 SFDVKD. The CDR3 is 15 amino acids. DNA for the CDR3: TGTGCCACCAGTGATTTAAGATCGAACACCGGGGAGCTGTTTTTT. This translates into CATSDLRSNTGELFF.

Only a few counts were recorded for this clonotype. This chain connects TRBV25-1 to TRBJ1-1; D remains ambiguous. CDR3 size: 13 residues. V lost 1 base, J lost 3 bases, and 6 bases lay in between. Germline CDR1 is MGHDK and CDR2 is SYGVNS. The CDR3 coding sequence is TGTGCCAGCAGTGAATTTGGCTACACTGAAGCTTTCTTT. Its protein is CASSEFGYTEAFF. Full variable domain (outside the CDR3, taken from reference TRBV25-1 and TRBJ1-1): EADIYQTPRYLVIGTGKKITLECSQTMGHDKMYWYQQDPGMELHLIHYSYGVNSTEKGDLSSESTVSRIRTEHFPLTLESARPSHTSQYLCASSEFGYTEAFFGQGTRLTVV.

This sequence joins TRBV20-1 and TRBJ2-1; 9 bases are a match to TRBD1. Germline assignment: CDR1 DFQATT and CDR2 SNEGSKA (reference sequence). With 0 bases clipped from V and 6 bases from J, the junction kept 9 bases outside the gene matches. The CDR3 is made up of 16 amino acids. CDR3 loop: CSARDSWTGDANEQFF. Here the CDR3 DNA reads TGCAGTGCTAGAGATTCTTGGACAGGGGATGCCAATGAGCAGTTCTTC.

V gene TRBV7-9 combines with J gene TRBJ2-3, with D unclear. The V gene's germline CDR1 is SEHNR and CDR2 FQNEAQ (reference sequence). The CDR3 covers 14 residues. V was clipped by 5 bases and J by 4 bases, with 13 bases between them. In nucleotides, the CDR3 is TGTGCCAGCAGCCTACCCTGGAGTGCAGATACGCAGTATTTT. This gives the protein CASSLPWSADTQYF.